This section outlines one T cell receptor beta chain sequence together with its context. As originally analysed: The authors estimated nucleated cell counts from reference gene primer amplification. TCRdb keeps only in-frame clones here, not all; method: immunoSEQ multiplex PCR. That table supplies the V and J calls and clone size; D and trimming were determined from the DNA. The sample has 250,000 or so clones; approximately 82% are singletons. The data were taken from a study of blood T cell repertoires in COVID-19. Study background: The cDNA or gDNA used as material had been derived from T cells, B-cell-depleted T cells, or PBMCs.

Germline CDR1 SGHNT, CDR2 YENEEA. The CDR3 loop spans 14 amino acids. Trimming removed 6 bases from V and 6 bases from J; junction bases left unmatched: 4. The chain joins TRBV11-3 to TRBJ2-2; 10 positions match TRBD1. The clonotype was recovered from a woman of 80 years or more with acute or convalescent COVID-19. Source material: peripheral blood. The CDR3 DNA reads as TGTGCCAGCAGTCCGGACAGGGGGGCCGGGGAGCTGTTTTTT. The encoded protein is CASSPDRGAGELFF. Full variable domain (rest looked up from reference TRBV11-3 and TRBJ2-2): EAGVVQSPRYKIIEKKQPVAFWCNPISGHNTLYWYLQNLGQGPELLIRYENEEAVDDSQLPKDRFSAERLKGVDSTLKIQPAELGDSAVYLCASSPDRGAGELFFGEGSRLTVL.